This TCR beta chain originates from a study of T cells after yellow fever vaccination. Points from the study as a whole: Clonotypes found in both CD4 and CD8 compartments made up a small share. Bulk-population clonotypes that are abundant could appear as contaminants in FACS-sorted repertoires. Post-booster samples contained most primary-vaccination clones (nearly 98% CD4, about 85% CD8).

The CDR3 is 14 residues long. Germline V gene sequence: CDR1 SEHNR, CDR2 FQNEAQ (reference sequence). J gave up 3 bases and V 5 bases, and 6 bases lay outside the gene matches. 5'RACE template switching added a universal primer site and UMIs to TCR cDNA. TCRdb recomputed calls from the 5' RACE reads with MiXCR, one row per CDR3 protein. The sample has 340,000 or so distinct CDR3 sequences, roughly an eighth seen once. To note about this clonotype: Its cognate antigen is unknown.

The gene calls are TRBV7-9 and TRBJ1-1, with 7 bases that match TRBD1. Material: CD4+ T cells sorted from PBMCs, obtained 15 days after the yellow fever booster vaccination. This TCR came from a young man who received the YFV17D yellow fever vaccine. CDR3: CASSPRQGHTEAFF. The DNA for the CDR3 is TGTGCCAGCAGCCCGCGACAGGGACACACTGAAGCTTTCTTT. Using reference TRBV7-9 and TRBJ1-1 for the parts outside the CDR3, the full variable domain is DTGVSQNPRHKITKRGQNVTFRCDPISEHNRLYWYRQTLGQGPEFLTYFQNEAQLEKSRLLSDRFSAERPKGSFSTLEIQRTEQGDSAMYLCASSPRQGHTEAFFGQGTRLTVV.